This T cell receptor beta chain was sequenced in a study of cytomegalovirus exposure and HLA in healthy donors. Researchers ran the PCR with 60 Vbeta and 13 Jbeta primers. Clones were read by immunoSEQ multiplex PCR, and TCRdb kept only the in-frame ones, dropping some. The sample carries about 120,000 clones, 65% to 85% recorded once. Germline V gene sequence: CDR1 MNHNS, CDR2 SASEGT. The length of the CDR3 is 15 residues. The J segment lost 0 bases and the V segment lost 4 bases, leaving 6 bases of the junction unmatched. Each donor's status was that of a healthy bone marrow donor. The chain has TRBV6-1 and TRBJ2-7; 7 positions agree with TRBD1. Sequenced material: PBMCs. The source is a woman aged 40 to 50 in good health and CMV-seropositive. Here the CDR3 DNA reads TGTGCCAGCAGTGCCGAGGGGGCGAGCTCCTACGAGCAGTACTTC. It yields the protein CASSAEGASSYEQYF.